There are many counts of the clone carrying this T cell receptor beta chain. Germline loops: CDR1 MDHEN, CDR2 SYDVKM. Germline trimming cut 7 bases from V and 4 bases from J; bases unmatched to any gene: 12. This CDR3 region has 15 residues. This sample is part of a study of Graves' ophthalmopathy and Graves' hyperthyroidism. Transcripts of RNA were the source for amplifying TCR beta CDR3 regions. Second-round multiplex PCR followed a first-round RT-PCR using HTBI primers. TCRdb re-analysed the multiplex PCR reads in MiXCR, keeping a single row per CDR3 protein. Of about 380,000 distinct CDR3 sequences in the sample, about 16% were seen once. What supplied the PBMCs was about 10 ml of fresh peripheral blood.

This sequence originates from a woman aged 18 to 35 with stable Graves' hyperthyroidism. V is TRBV28 and J is TRBJ2-7; the match to TRBD2 covers 8 bases. Sequencing was carried out using peripheral blood. CDR3 sequence (DNA): TGTGCCAGCACCCCCACGGGGGGGTCAAAATACGAGCAGTACTTC. This translates into CASTPTGGSKYEQYF.